Included here is one TCR beta chain sequence, with context. Its cognate antigen is unknown. This CDR3 contains 16 residues. Germline CDR1 is MNHEY and CDR2 is SMNVEV (reference sequence). Trimming removed 5 bases at V and 0 bases at J, with 11 bases between. The record originates from a study of cytomegalovirus exposure and HLA in healthy donors. Regarding the study as a whole: 150 to 200 TCR beta chains were listed as cytomegalovirus-associated.

In nominal health when sampled, donors likely had unrecorded immune exposures nonetheless. The PCR contained 60 Vbeta and 13 Jbeta primers. The assay was immunoSEQ multiplex PCR, and TCRdb's table has in-frame clones only and misses some. The top ten clones hold 3% to 4% of a sample with some 150,000 clones, about 83% of them seen once. This chain links TRBV27 with TRBJ2-6; D is undetermined. Specimen: PBMCs. The TCR originated in a woman between 40 and 55 years old in good health and CMV-seronegative. This chain's CDR3 is CASSLPPISGANVLTF. CDR3 sequence (DNA): TGTGCCAGCAGTCTCCCCCCTATCTCTGGGGCCAACGTCCTGACTTTC.